This is a list of T cell receptor beta chains from one sample in a study of Tregs in tolerant kidney transplant recipients. TCRdb's copy holds only in-frame clones and misses some; the assay was immunoSEQ multiplex PCR. The data show about 94,000 clones, 80% to 95% seen once. Specimen: CD4+ T cells from blood, collected before the transplant. The receptors were sampled from a human donor who received a combined kidney and bone marrow transplant. The CDR3 runs from the conserved cysteine through the conserved F or W. The D gene is left open where the match is weak. Only part of the rows carry a size: once, few, many, or a class if the clone is expanded.

v_call	d_call	clone_size	j_call	cdr3_nt	cdr3_aa
TRBV6-1	TRBD1	.	TRBJ2-7	TGTGCCAGCAGGAACGACAGGGGAGCCACCTACGAGCAGTACTTC	CASRNDRGATYEQYF
TRBV6-5	TRBD2	.	TRBJ2-1	TGTGCCAGCAGTCAGGGGGGACTAGCGGACAATGAGCAGTTCTTC	CASSQGGLADNEQFF
TRBV5-1	.	once	TRBJ2-5	TGCGCCAGCAGCTTGGCCGGTATGACAGAAGAGACCCAGTACTTC	CASSLAGMTEETQYF
TRBV5-5	.	.	TRBJ1-3	TGTGCCAGCAGACCCCTGACAGGAGCTGGAAACACCATATATTTT	CASRPLTGAGNTIYF
TRBV2	.	.	TRBJ1-2	TGTGCCAGCAGTGAGCGGGCCTCTCGCTACACCTTC	CASSERASRYTF
TRBV7-9	TRBD1	.	TRBJ1-5	TGTGCCAGCAGCGTTGACAGGGGGCCTCTTCATCAGCCCCAGCATTTT	CASSVDRGPLHQPQHF
TRBV29-1	TRBD1	.	TRBJ2-5	TGCGGTTGCCGGGACAGGGTGGCGACCCAGTACTTC	CGCRDRVATQYF
TRBV30	.	.	TRBJ1-2	TGTGCCTGGACGGGCCAGGGAAGCAACTATGGCTACACCTTC	CAWTGQGSNYGYTF
TRBV29-1	TRBD1	.	TRBJ1-1	TGCAGCGTTGTTAGGGCAGACAGGGTGAACACTGAAGCTTTCTTT	CSVVRADRVNTEAFF
TRBV2	.	.	TRBJ2-1	TGTGCCAGCAGGTACCGGGACTCCTACAATGAGCAGTTCTTC	CASRYRDSYNEQFF
TRBV5-6	.	.	TRBJ2-7	TGTGCCAGCAGCTTGGGTCCAAGGTGGAGGGAGCAGTACTTC	CASSLGPRWREQYF
TRBV30	.	.	TRBJ1-6	TGTGCCTGGAGGGCCTCTCACCGGGTCCCCGCACCACCCCTCCACTTT	CAWRASHRVPAPPLHF
TRBV18	.	.	TRBJ1-5	TGTGCCAGCTCACCACAGTCGATCAGGGTAGATCAGCCCCAGCATTTT	CASSPQSIRVDQPQHF
TRBV5-1	.	once	TRBJ1-1	TGCGCCAGCAGTTCTAAACCCCCGGGGGACACTGAAGCTTTCTTT	CASSSKPPGDTEAFF
TRBV4-3	.	once	TRBJ2-7	TGCGCCAGCAGCCAGCTCTTACAGGGCCAGTCGCCCTACGAGCAGTACTTC	CASSQLLQGQSPYEQYF
TRBV6-5	.	.	TRBJ2-1	TGTGCCAGCAGTTACTCCGGGAGAGGGACCTACAATGAGCAGTTCTTC	CASSYSGRGTYNEQFF
TRBV9	.	once	TRBJ2-3	TGTGCCAGCAGCGTCCGGGGTGGGGGCACAGATACGCAGTATTTT	CASSVRGGGTDTQYF
TRBV20-1	.	.	TRBJ1-3	TGCAGTGCGGGACATGGAAACACCATATATTTT	CSAGHGNTIYF
TRBV7-2	.	once	TRBJ2-7	TGTGCCAGCAGCTTAGTGTGGAGCTCCTACGAGCAGTACTTC	CASSLVWSSYEQYF
TRBV6-7	TRBD1	.	TRBJ1-2	TGTGCCAGCAGCCCCCTCTTACAGGGGTGGTATGGCTACACCTTC	CASSPLLQGWYGYTF
TRBV6-5	TRBD1	.	TRBJ1-1	TGTGCCAGCAGTCGACCACAGGGGGTTGAAGCTTTCTTT	CASSRPQGVEAFF
TRBV20-1	.	.	TRBJ2-7	TGCAGTGCGAGACGGGAATACGAGCAGTACTTC	CSARREYEQYF
TRBV19	.	.	TRBJ1-1	TGTGCCAGTAGTCCTCCCCGGGGGGGACTTGGGGACACTGAAGCTTTCTTT	CASSPPRGGLGDTEAFF
TRBV5-1	TRBD2	.	TRBJ2-2	TGCGCCAGCAGCTGGACTAGCGGGAGAATCACCGGGGAGCTGTTTTTT	CASSWTSGRITGELFF
TRBV10-3	.	.	TRBJ2-1	TGTGCCATCAGTGAATTGGGGGGTTACAATGAGCAGTTCTTC	CAISELGGYNEQFF
TRBV5-6	TRBD2	.	TRBJ2-4	TGTGCCAGCACAAGACTAGCGGAAAACATTCAGTACTTC	CASTRLAENIQYF
TRBV21-1	.	.	TRBJ2-5	TGTGCCAGCAGCAAAGATAGCGGGACTAGCGTAAAAGAGACCCAGTACTTC	CASSKDSGTSVKETQYF
TRBV7-2	TRBD1	.	TRBJ1-5	TGTGCCAGCAGCTTAGGGACAGGGAAGGATCAGCCCCAGCATTTT	CASSLGTGKDQPQHF
TRBV5-6	.	.	TRBJ1-4	TGTGCCACCCGGAGGCTTGCAACTAATGAAAAACTGTTTTTT	CATRRLATNEKLFF
TRBV6-4	.	.	TRBJ1-2	TGTGCCAGCAGTGTCCGCTACGGGGGATACAACTATGGCTACACCTTC	CASSVRYGGYNYGYTF
TRBV10-3	TRBD1	few	TRBJ1-2	TGTGCCATCAGTGAGATGGGGACAGCCTATGGCTACACCTTC	CAISEMGTAYGYTF
TRBV18	.	few	TRBJ2-6	TGTGCCAGCTCACCTCTGGGGGCCAACGTCCTGACTTTC	CASSPLGANVLTF
TRBV4-1	TRBD2	.	TRBJ2-7	TGCGCCAGCAGCCAAATGACTAGCGGGAGAGGCGAGCAGTACTTC	CASSQMTSGRGEQYF
TRBV11-3	.	once	TRBJ1-1	TGTGCCAGCAGCCCGGGTCTTGCGCGATTCACTGAAGCTTTCTTT	CASSPGLARFTEAFF
TRBV10-3	TRBD2	.	TRBJ2-5	TGTGCCATCGGACTAGCGGGGGAAGAGACCCAGTACTTC	CAIGLAGEETQYF
TRBV2	.	once	TRBJ1-5	TGTGCCAGCAGTGAACAGGGGCCAGGTCAGCCCCAGCATTTT	CASSEQGPGQPQHF
TRBV4-3	.	.	TRBJ2-7	TGCGCCAGCAGCTCCTCCAGGGTGTCGTACGAGCAGTACTTC	CASSSSRVSYEQYF
TRBV5-1	.	few	TRBJ1-4	TGCGCCAGCAGCTTGGCAGGCAGGGTAAATGAAAAACTGTTTTTT	CASSLAGRVNEKLFF
TRBV6-1	.	.	TRBJ1-2	TGTGCCAGCAGTGAAGAACCGGCAGGGTTTGATGGCTACACCTTC	CASSEEPAGFDGYTF
TRBV7-2	TRBD2	few	TRBJ2-7	TGTGCCAGCAGCGCCCGTTCTAGCGGGAAGCAGTACTTC	CASSARSSGKQYF
TRBV9	TRBD2	.	TRBJ2-1	TGTGCCAGCAGCGTAGTGGCGGGAGGGAATGAGCAGTTCTTC	CASSVVAGGNEQFF
TRBV2	.	.	TRBJ1-1	TGTGCCAGCAAGAGGGAGGGAGGGACTGAAGCTTTCTTT	CASKREGGTEAFF
TRBV4-2	.	.	TRBJ2-1	TGTGCCAGCAGCCAAGATCGGAGGGGCAATGAGCAGTTCTTC	CASSQDRRGNEQFF
TRBV18	TRBD2	.	TRBJ2-5	TGTGCCAGCTCACTTGGACTAGCGGGGGACCGTTACCAAGAGACCCAGTACTTC	CASSLGLAGDRYQETQYF
TRBV28	TRBD1	.	TRBJ1-6	TGTGCCAGCAGTTTAGGGACAGGGGGTACGCATTCACCCCTCCACTTT	CASSLGTGGTHSPLHF
TRBV5-4	.	.	TRBJ2-1	TGTGCCAGCAGCTTGGCAGGGTGGAGCTCCTACAATGAGCAGTTCTTC	CASSLAGWSSYNEQFF
TRBV19	.	.	TRBJ2-2	TGTGCCTCTCGGGACCCAGGGGGGACCGGGGAGCTGTTTTTT	CASRDPGGTGELFF
TRBV7-3	TRBD1	.	TRBJ2-7	TGTGCCAGCAGCTTAGGGGGACAGGCAGAGCAGTACTTC	CASSLGGQAEQYF
TRBV7-7	.	once	TRBJ2-2	TGTGCCAGCAGCTTAGCGCAGACCGGGGAGCTGTTTTTT	CASSLAQTGELFF
TRBV7-2	.	.	TRBJ2-7	TGTGCCAGCAGCTTACTTTCCGAGCAGTACTTC	CASSLLSEQYF
TRBV6-1	.	.	TRBJ2-7	TGTGCCAGCAGTGAAGCGCGACGGAGCTACGAGCAGTACTTC	CASSEARRSYEQYF
TRBV6-8	TRBD2	.	TRBJ2-3	TGTGCCAGCAGTTACTCGTTTAGCGGGGGGCCCCCTAGCACAGATACGCAGTATTTT	CASSYSFSGGPPSTDTQYF
TRBV10-3	TRBD1	.	TRBJ1-2	TGTGCCATCAGTGAGTTGGGACAGGCTATGGGTGGCTACACCTTC	CAISELGQAMGGYTF
TRBV4-1	.	.	TRBJ2-4	TGCGCCAGCAGCCAATATGACAGGCACTTAAACATTCAGTACTTC	CASSQYDRHLNIQYF
TRBV9	.	.	TRBJ1-2	TGTGCCAGCAGCTCATCAGGCGCGAGCTATGGCTACACCTTC	CASSSSGASYGYTF